Below are 2 T cell receptor beta chains sequenced from a single sample in a study of cytomegalovirus exposure and HLA in healthy donors. PCR amplification relied on 60 Vbeta primers (plus 13 Jbeta primers). Assay: immunoSEQ multiplex PCR; the TCRdb copy retains only in-frame clones and omits some. The table includes about 200,000 clones, 87% detected once. The sequenced sample consisted of PBMCs. All receptors derive from a boy between 2 and 15 years old in good health and CMV-seronegative.

The rearrangement uses TRBV27 and TRBJ1-5; 8 bases align to TRBD1. The CDR3 length is 14 residues. V was pared by 6 bases and J by 6 bases, with 7 bases of the junction left unmatched. CDR1 and CDR2 from the germline V gene are MNHEY and SMNVEV (reference sequence). The CDR3 region has the DNA TGTGCCAGCAGCAAGGACAGGGTGGTTCAGCCCCAGCATTTT. Residues: CASSKDRVVQPQHF.

Concerning this clone: At one end, the junction sequence differs from germline, possibly due to a read error. The chain couples TRBV6-1 to TRBJ1-3; D not resolved. There are 14 residues in the CDR3. Germline assignment: CDR1 MNHNS and CDR2 SASEGT. This CDR3 reads CASIASLSGNTVYF. The CDR3 DNA sequence: TGTGCCAGCATCGCTAGCCTCTCTGGAAACACCGTATATTTT.